The rows below give T cell receptor beta chains drawn from one sample of a study of CD8 T cells in ankylosing spondylitis. TCRdb reprocessed the 5' RACE reads via MiXCR and lists one record per CDR3 protein. Seen here are around 330,000 distinct CDR3 sequences, about 9.9% observed once, and the top ten hold about a tenth. The specimen sequenced was blood, either unsorted or a sorted T cell fraction (not recorded which). Receptor source: a female donor with ankylosing spondylitis or in good health (not recorded which). Each CDR3 is given with its conserved first and last residue. The D gene is left open where the match is weak. Not every row has a clone size; where given, it reads once, few, many or a size class.

>TRBV18|TRBJ1-1|NA|NA
CASSSSTENTEAFF
TGTGCCAGCTCATCTTCGACAGAGAACACTGAAGCTTTCTTT
>TRBV5-1|TRBJ2-3|many|NA
CASSFGGGRTDTQYF
TGCGCCAGCAGCTTCGGCGGGGGCCGCACAGATACGCAGTATTTT
>TRBV7-2|TRBJ2-5|NA|NA
CASSFPAGETQYF
TGTGCCAGCAGCTTTCCCGCGGGGGAGACCCAGTACTTC
>TRBV27|TRBJ2-1|many|NA
CASSLLGRPTNPYNEQFF
TGTGCCAGCAGTTTATTGGGCAGGCCGACCAACCCCTACAATGAGCAGTTCTTC
>TRBV12-3/TRBV12-4|TRBJ2-3|many|NA
CASSLHNTDTQYF
TGTGCCAGCAGTTTACATAACACAGATACGCAGTATTTT
>TRBV20-1|TRBJ2-5|many|NA
CSAEGETQYF
TGCAGTGCTGAAGGGGAGACCCAGTACTTC
>TRBV4-3|TRBJ2-7|many|NA
CASSQVADIVYEQYF
TGCGCCAGCAGCCAAGTAGCGGACATCGTTTACGAGCAGTACTTC
>TRBV20-1|TRBJ2-3|NA|TRBD2
CSAPAGTSGRGRTDTQYF
TGCAGTGCTCCAGCTGGGACTAGCGGGAGAGGGAGGACAGATACGCAGTATTTT
>TRBV6-7|TRBJ2-1|many|TRBD2
CARPNAGAGRWNEQFF
TGTGCCAGGCCCAATGCTGGAGCGGGAAGGTGGAATGAGCAGTTCTTC
>TRBV12-3/TRBV12-4|TRBJ2-7|many|NA
CASSPSPVALKAYEQYF
TGTGCCAGCAGTCCCTCCCCCGTGGCCCTTAAAGCCTACGAGCAGTACTTC
>TRBV20-1|TRBJ2-1|many|TRBD2
CSARLAGGYNEQFF
TGCAGTGCTAGACTAGCGGGAGGATACAATGAGCAGTTCTTC
>TRBV7-9|TRBJ1-1|many|NA
CASSPVRANTEAFF
TGTGCCAGCAGTCCGGTCAGGGCGAACACTGAAGCTTTCTTT
>TRBV3-1|TRBJ2-7|few|NA
CASGLNEQYF
TGTGCCAGCGGGCTCAACGAGCAGTACTTC
>TRBV4-3|TRBJ1-3|NA|NA
CASSQEKYSYSGNTIYF
TGCGCCAGCAGCCAAGAGAAATACAGCTACTCTGGAAACACCATATATTTT
>TRBV20-1|TRBJ2-3|NA|NA
CSAAVLTGSIDTQYF
TGCAGTGCCGCGGTCCTAACGGGTTCCATAGATACGCAGTATTTT
>TRBV7-9|TRBJ2-1|many|TRBD1
CASSLGAGGVYEQFF
TGTGCCAGCAGCTTAGGTGCAGGGGGCGTTTATGAGCAGTTCTTC
>TRBV12-3/TRBV12-4|TRBJ2-5|few|NA
CASSSPAKGVRTQYF
TGTGCCAGCAGTTCCCCCGCGAAAGGGGTCCGGACCCAGTACTTC
>TRBV24-1|TRBJ2-1|many|NA
CATSDSGSRLFNEQFF
TGTGCCACCAGTGATTCGGGGTCACGGCTTTTCAATGAGCAGTTCTTC
>TRBV5-1|TRBJ2-1|many|TRBD2
CASSLSGRIRNEQFF
TGCGCCAGCAGCTTGAGCGGGAGGATAAGGAATGAGCAGTTCTTC
>TRBV25-1|TRBJ2-1|many|NA
CASSEEGGNIHNEQFF
TGTGCCAGCAGTGAGGAAGGAGGGAACATCCACAATGAGCAGTTCTTC
>TRBV5-1|TRBJ1-1|many|NA
CASSLEGKEAFF
TGCGCCAGCAGCTTGGAGGGGAAAGAAGCTTTCTTT
>TRBV10-3|TRBJ2-7|many|TRBD2
CAIRTTSGGPYEQYF
TGTGCCATCAGGACTACTAGCGGGGGCCCCTACGAGCAGTACTTC
>TRBV12-3/TRBV12-4|TRBJ2-1|few|TRBD2
CASSPLWTSGGNEQFF
TGTGCCAGCAGCCCTCTTTGGACTAGCGGGGGGAATGAGCAGTTCTTC
>TRBV7-2|TRBJ2-1|few|TRBD2
CASSALAGGSYNEQFF
TGTGCCAGCAGCGCCTTAGCGGGAGGATCCTACAATGAGCAGTTCTTC
>TRBV20-1|TRBJ2-7|few|NA
CSARAGSYREQYF
TGCAGTGCTAGAGCCGGTAGCTACCGCGAGCAGTACTTC
>TRBV7-3|TRBJ2-7|many|NA
CASSLFQGGEQYF
TGTGCCAGCAGCTTATTTCAGGGGGGCGAGCAGTACTTC
>TRBV30|TRBJ2-5|NA|NA
CAWSVNGKTQYF
TGTGCCTGGAGTGTAAACGGGAAGACCCAGTACTTC
>TRBV6-2/TRBV6-3|TRBJ2-5|many|NA
CASTQPWTPQETQYF
TGTGCCAGCACTCAACCATGGACTCCCCAAGAGACCCAGTACTTC
>TRBV27|TRBJ2-5|many|NA
CASSLGRGLETQYF
TGTGCCAGCAGTTTAGGGAGGGGGCTAGAGACCCAGTACTTC
>TRBV5-1|TRBJ1-5|many|NA
CASSLGGQDNQPQHF
TGCGCCAGCAGCTTGGGGGGGCAAGACAATCAGCCCCAGCATTTT
>TRBV20-1|TRBJ2-5|NA|TRBD2
CSASILAGGLQETQYF
TGCAGTGCTAGCATTCTAGCGGGGGGACTCCAAGAGACCCAGTACTTC
>TRBV12-3/TRBV12-4|TRBJ2-1|many|NA
CASSDRVGSSYNEQFF
TGTGCCAGCAGCGATCGTGTGGGGAGCTCCTACAATGAGCAGTTCTTC
>TRBV20-1|TRBJ1-2|NA|TRBD1
CSARPRTGGGYTF
TGCAGTGCTAGACCTCGGACAGGGGGTGGCTACACCTTC
>TRBV7-7|TRBJ2-2|many|TRBD2
CASSLAGASTGELFF
TGTGCTAGCAGCCTAGCGGGGGCGAGCACCGGGGAGCTGTTTTTT
>TRBV29-1|TRBJ2-7|many|NA
CSVGPSYEQYF
TGCAGCGTCGGCCCCTCTTACGAGCAGTACTTC
>TRBV29-1|TRBJ1-3|many|NA
CSVGGGRGNTIYF
TGCAGCGTTGGTGGAGGTCGAGGAAACACCATATATTTT
>TRBV7-9|TRBJ2-1|NA|NA
CASSLTSPGGSDEQFF
TGTGCCAGCAGCTTAACCTCTCCCGGGGGAAGCGATGAGCAGTTCTTC
>TRBV27|TRBJ2-7|many|TRBD2
CASSILAGAGEQYF
TGTGCCAGCAGTATACTAGCGGGAGCAGGCGAGCAGTACTTC
>TRBV10-3|TRBJ2-3|many|NA
CAISESPDSLQGDTQYF
TGTGCCATCAGTGAGTCGCCGGACTCCCTTCAGGGAGATACGCAGTATTTT
>TRBV6-1|TRBJ1-6|many|NA
CASSRRGGNSPLHF
TGTGCCAGCAGCCGGAGGGGGGGTAATTCACCCCTCCACTTT
>TRBV27|TRBJ1-1|few|NA
CASSPLLGGKVPPEAFF
TGTGCCAGCAGTCCCCTCCTTGGCGGAAAGGTACCCCCTGAAGCTTTCTTT
>TRBV20-1|TRBJ2-2|NA|NA
CSASSRVPGELFF
TGCAGTGCTAGTAGCAGGGTGCCCGGGGAGCTGTTTTTT
>TRBV28|TRBJ1-2|many|TRBD1
CASRRTGSYGYTF
TGTGCCAGCAGGCGGACAGGGTCATATGGCTACACCTTC
>TRBV27|TRBJ1-1|many|NA
CASSLLGTHKGGAFF
TGTGCCAGCAGTTTATTAGGGACCCATAAAGGGGGAGCTTTCTTT
>TRBV20-1|TRBJ2-3|many|NA
CSARGGTWRGGTDTQYF
TGCAGTGCTAGAGGAGGAACGTGGAGGGGGGGCACAGATACGCAGTATTTT
>TRBV5-1|TRBJ1-1|many|NA
CASSLRGGTGGTEAFF
TGCGCCAGCAGCCTCCGCGGGGGGACCGGTGGCACTGAAGCTTTCTTT
>TRBV18|TRBJ2-3|NA|NA
CASSPIYGERSTDTQYF
TGTGCCAGCTCGCCCATTTATGGGGAGAGGAGCACAGATACGCAGTATTTT
>TRBV5-1|TRBJ2-7|NA|NA
CASSLFEAISYEQYF
TGCGCCAGCAGCTTGTTTGAGGCCATCTCCTACGAGCAGTACTTC
>TRBV12-3/TRBV12-4|TRBJ2-5|few|TRBD1
CASRDTGGETQYF
TGTGCCAGCAGGGATACAGGGGGGGAGACCCAGTACTTC
>TRBV7-9|TRBJ2-7|NA|NA
CASSLPLSGGLDEQYF
TGTGCCAGCAGCTTACCGCTCTCGGGTGGGCTGGACGAGCAGTACTTC
>TRBV4-1|TRBJ1-3|many|NA
CASSPSGSISGNTIYF
TGCGCCAGCAGCCCATCCGGGAGCATCTCTGGAAACACCATATATTTT
>TRBV14|TRBJ2-1|NA|NA
CASSRLGNEQFF
TGTGCCAGCAGCCGCCTAGGGAATGAGCAGTTCTTC
>TRBV5-1|TRBJ2-7|NA|TRBD1
CASSLGQGLDSYEQYF
TGCGCCAGCAGCTTGGGACAGGGGCTCGACTCCTACGAGCAGTACTTC
>TRBV5-1|TRBJ2-3|NA|NA
CASSLDDTQYF
TGCGCCAGCAGCTTGGACGATACGCAGTATTTT
>TRBV12-3/TRBV12-4|TRBJ2-5|many|NA
CASSSGSMGTQYF
TGTGCCAGCAGTTCCGGTAGTATGGGGACCCAGTACTTC
>TRBV19|TRBJ2-5|NA|NA
CASSIDLWAGQETQYF
TGTGCCAGTAGTATAGACTTATGGGCCGGACAAGAGACCCAGTACTTC
>TRBV4-1|TRBJ1-5|many|NA
CASSQGKNQPQHF
TGCGCCAGCAGCCAAGGAAAGAATCAGCCCCAGCATTTT
>TRBV28|TRBJ2-4|few|TRBD2
CASSFASGGLAKNIQYF
TGTGCCAGCAGTTTTGCTAGCGGTGGACTAGCCAAAAACATTCAGTACTTC
>TRBV7-3|TRBJ2-1|few|NA
CASSDGGASYNEQFF
TGTGCCAGCAGCGATGGGGGGGCTTCCTACAATGAGCAGTTCTTC